This T cell receptor beta chain originates from a study of T cells in Graves' hyperthyroidism and ophthalmopathy. This clonotype was observed many times. Template material for amplifying TCR beta CDR3 regions consisted of RNA transcripts. HTBI primers were the set used in a first-round RT-PCR of the TCR CDR3. TCRdb redid the calling of the multiplex PCR reads with MiXCR, one entry per CDR3 protein. In the table there are roughly 740,000 distinct CDR3 sequences, about a sixth of which are singletons. Germline V gene sequence: CDR1 MNHNS, CDR2 SASEGT. CDR3 length: 15 amino acids. V gave up 5 bases and J gave up 1 base, with 13 bases separating them.

The sequencing sample was made of blood. The J gene is TRBJ2-3, the V gene TRBV6-1; no clear D. The clonotype comes from a man aged 18 to 29 with Graves' hyperthyroidism. The CDR3 loop is CASSLHQSGTDTQYF. The CDR3 nucleotides read TGTGCCAGCAGTTTGCACCAGAGCGGCACAGATACGCAGTATTTT.